Presented here are 5 T cell receptor beta chains from one specimen sequenced in a study of control samples from healthy donors and cancer patients. The assay was immunoSEQ multiplex PCR, and TCRdb's table has in-frame clones only and misses some. The data show 170,000 or so clones, 90% to 95% seen once. What was sequenced was blood. These receptors originate from a man in his late teens or twenties in good health.

This chain connects TRBV18 to TRBJ2-5; D ambiguous. Trimming shortened V by 0 bases and J by 2 bases, and 13 bases separated the two germline ends. This CDR3 has 16 residues. Germline CDR1 and CDR2: KGHSH and LQKENI. The DNA of the CDR3 is TGTGCCAGCTCACCACCTACACAGTGGGGTCAAGAGACCCAGTACTTC. Its translation is CASSPPTQWGQETQYF.

V and J are TRBV6-5 and TRBJ1-6; TRBD1 matches at 10 bases. Looked up from germline, CDR1 is MNHEY and CDR2 is SVGAGI. The CDR3 has 15 amino acids. The V gene end was trimmed by 3 bases and the J gene end by 10 bases; junction bases not matched to a gene: 6. The CDR3 DNA reads TGTGCCAGCAGTTATCGCGACAGGGGGCGATCACCCCTCCACTTT. Its translation: CASSYRDRGRSPLHF.

The J gene is TRBJ1-2, the V gene TRBV28, with 7 bases fitting TRBD1. Per germline, CDR1 MDHEN and CDR2 SYDVKM. The V gene end was trimmed by 8 bases and the J gene end by 3 bases; junction bases not matched to a gene: 6. The CDR3 length is 13 residues. The CDR3 region has the DNA TGTGCCAGCTCAGGGGGGAGGGACTATGGCTACACCTTC. Its protein product is CASSGGRDYGYTF.

V is TRBV5-1 and J is TRBJ2-5; no reliable D call. CDR1 is SGHRS, CDR2 YFSETQ, per germline. V shed 4 bases and J shed 0 bases, with 10 bases lying between them. This CDR3 has 14 amino acids. The CDR3 spells CASSPATYQETQYF. The CDR3 DNA follows: TGCGCCAGCAGCCCGGCAACGTACCAAGAGACCCAGTACTTC.

The gene calls are TRBV4-2 and TRBJ2-3; unclear D gene. The CDR3 has 16 amino acids. V shed 1 base and J shed 0 bases, with 11 bases lying between them. The germline V gene has CDR1 LGHNA and CDR2 YNFKEQ. In nucleotides, the CDR3 is TGTGCCAGCAGCCAAGGGCCGACTTCTAGCACAGATACGCAGTATTTT. This encodes CASSQGPTSSTDTQYF.